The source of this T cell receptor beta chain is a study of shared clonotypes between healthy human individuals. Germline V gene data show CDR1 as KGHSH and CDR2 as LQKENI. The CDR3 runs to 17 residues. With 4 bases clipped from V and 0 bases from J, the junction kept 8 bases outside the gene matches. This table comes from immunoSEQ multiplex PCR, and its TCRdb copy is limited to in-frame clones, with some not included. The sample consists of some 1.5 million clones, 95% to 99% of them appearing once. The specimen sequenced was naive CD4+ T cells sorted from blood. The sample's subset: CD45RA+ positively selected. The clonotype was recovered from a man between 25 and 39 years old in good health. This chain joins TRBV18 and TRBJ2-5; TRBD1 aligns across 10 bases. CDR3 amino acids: CASSHQTGGEYQETQYF. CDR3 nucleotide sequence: TGTGCCAGCTCACACCAGACAGGGGGCGAGTACCAAGAGACCCAGTACTTC.